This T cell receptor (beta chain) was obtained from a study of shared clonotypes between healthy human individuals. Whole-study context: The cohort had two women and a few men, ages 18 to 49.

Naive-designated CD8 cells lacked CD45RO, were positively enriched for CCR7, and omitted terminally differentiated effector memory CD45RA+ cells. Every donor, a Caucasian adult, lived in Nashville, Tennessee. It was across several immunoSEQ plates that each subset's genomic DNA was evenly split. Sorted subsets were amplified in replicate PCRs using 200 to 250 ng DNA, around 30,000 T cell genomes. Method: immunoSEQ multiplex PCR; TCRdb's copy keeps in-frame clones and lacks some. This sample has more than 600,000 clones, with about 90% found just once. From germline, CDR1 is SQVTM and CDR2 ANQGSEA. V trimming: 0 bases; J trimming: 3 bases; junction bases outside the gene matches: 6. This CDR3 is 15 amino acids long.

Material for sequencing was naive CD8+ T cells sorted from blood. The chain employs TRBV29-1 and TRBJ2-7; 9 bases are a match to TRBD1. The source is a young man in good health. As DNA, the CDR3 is TGCAGCGTTGAAGACCGACAGGGGGGTTTCTACGAGCAGTACTTC. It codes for CSVEDRQGGFYEQYF.